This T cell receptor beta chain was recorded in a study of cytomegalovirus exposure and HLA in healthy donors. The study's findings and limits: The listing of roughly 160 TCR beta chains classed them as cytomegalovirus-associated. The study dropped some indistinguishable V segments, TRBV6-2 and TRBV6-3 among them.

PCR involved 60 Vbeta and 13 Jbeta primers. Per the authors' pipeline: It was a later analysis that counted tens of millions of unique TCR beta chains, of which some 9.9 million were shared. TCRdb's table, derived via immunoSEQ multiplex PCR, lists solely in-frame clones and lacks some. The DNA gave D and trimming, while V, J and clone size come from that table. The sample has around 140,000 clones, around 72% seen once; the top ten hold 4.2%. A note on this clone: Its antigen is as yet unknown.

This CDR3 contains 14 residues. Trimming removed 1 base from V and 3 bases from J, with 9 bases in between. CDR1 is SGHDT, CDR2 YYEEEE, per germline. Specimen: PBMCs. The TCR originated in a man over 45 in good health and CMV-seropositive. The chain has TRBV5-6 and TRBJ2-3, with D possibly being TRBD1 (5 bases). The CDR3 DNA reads TGTGCCAGCAGCTTGATGGGGCAGACAGATACGCAGTATTTT. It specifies CASSLMGQTDTQYF.